This TCR beta chain was profiled in a study of T cell changes during pregnancy in multiple sclerosis. Looked up from germline, CDR1 is SGHTA and CDR2 is FQGNSA. The CDR3 is 12 residues long. V dropped 5 bases and J dropped 9 bases, with 11 bases sitting between them. This table comes from immunoSEQ multiplex PCR, and its TCRdb copy is limited to in-frame clones, with some not included. The table includes about 85,000 clones, more than 85% detected once. Sequencing was performed on peripheral blood, taken in the first trimester of pregnancy. This TCR was recovered from a female donor with multiple sclerosis, enrolled in a pregnancy study. The J gene is TRBJ1-5, the V gene TRBV7-2; D gene uncertain. CDR3 region: CASSPDRGPQHF. The DNA of the CDR3 is TGTGCCAGCAGCCCCGATCGGGGGCCCCAGCATTTT.